This TCR beta chain emerged from a study of blood T cell repertoires in COVID-19. Living in about two dozen US areas, the participants were between roughly 18 and 90 years of age. Assignment of participants to cohorts was predicated upon participant-reported clinical history. For recovered donors of Cohort 3, there were two negative PCRs, clearance, or symptom resolution. The length of the CDR3 is 11 residues. The V and J ends lost 6 bases and 11 bases, in that order; junction bases with no gene match: 8. The germline V gene encodes CDR1 DFQATT and CDR2 SNEGSKA (reference sequence). Sequencing was performed with immunoSEQ multiplex PCR; in TCRdb, only in-frame clones are kept and a portion is missing. Among some 460,000 clones listed, about 90% were seen once.

The sequencing sample was made of PBMCs or T cells enriched from blood (not recorded which). The chain carries TRBV20-1 and TRBJ1-1; 8 nucleotides agree with TRBD1. This clonotype originated in a woman aged 18 to 35 who had recovered from COVID-19. The CDR3 protein is CSAGTGRMAFF. The CDR3 nucleotides are TGCAGTGCCGGGACAGGCCGCATGGCTTTCTTT.